The present entry profiles one T cell receptor (beta chain) with its context. Germline CDR1 reads SGHAT; CDR2 reads FQNNGV. The CDR3 runs to 16 residues. The V and J ends lost 5 bases and 4 bases respectively, with 17 bases between them. Data came from immunoSEQ multiplex PCR; TCRdb stores just in-frame clones and leaves some out. In the table there are more than 550,000 clones, roughly 86% of which are singletons. These data originate in a study of shared T cell receptors in the human thymus. These data were likewise used in another study, on human thymus T cells. That work contributes: Resections obtained during corrective heart surgery supplied the thymus tissue. Across thymic and blood repertoires, the usage of V and J genes appeared to be biased.

The chain uses TRBV11-2 and TRBJ2-2, with TRBD1 as a possible D gene (5 bases). The source of this sequence is a boy younger than two with a congenital heart defect. What was sequenced was thymocytes. This CDR3 is CASSRFTRVGTGELFF. For the CDR3, the DNA is TGTGCCAGCAGCCGATTTACCAGGGTTGGCACCGGGGAGCTGTTTTTT.